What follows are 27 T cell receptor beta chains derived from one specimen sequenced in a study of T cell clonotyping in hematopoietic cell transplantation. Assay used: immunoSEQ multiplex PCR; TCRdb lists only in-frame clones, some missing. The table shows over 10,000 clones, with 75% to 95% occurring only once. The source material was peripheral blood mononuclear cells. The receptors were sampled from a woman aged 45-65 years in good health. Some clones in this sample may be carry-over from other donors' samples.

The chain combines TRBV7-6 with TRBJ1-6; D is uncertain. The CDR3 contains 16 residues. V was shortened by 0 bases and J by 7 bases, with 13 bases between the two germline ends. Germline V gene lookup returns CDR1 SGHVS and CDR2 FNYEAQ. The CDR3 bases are TGTGCCAGCAGCTTAGCGGCTCCCAGGAACAATTCACCCCTCCACTTT. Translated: CASSLAAPRNNSPLHF.

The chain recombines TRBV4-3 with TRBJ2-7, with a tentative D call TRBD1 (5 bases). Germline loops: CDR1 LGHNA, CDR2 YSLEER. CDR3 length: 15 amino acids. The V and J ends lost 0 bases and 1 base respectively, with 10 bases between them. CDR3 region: CASSQDAGKSYEQYF. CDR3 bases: TGCGCCAGCAGCCAAGATGCAGGGAAATCCTACGAGCAGTACTTC.

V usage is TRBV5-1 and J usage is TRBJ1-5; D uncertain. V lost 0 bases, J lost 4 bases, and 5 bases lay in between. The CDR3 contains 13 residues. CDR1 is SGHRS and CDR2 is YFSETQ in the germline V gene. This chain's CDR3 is CASSLGENQPQHF. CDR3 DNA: TGCGCCAGCAGCTTGGGTGAGAATCAGCCCCAGCATTTT.

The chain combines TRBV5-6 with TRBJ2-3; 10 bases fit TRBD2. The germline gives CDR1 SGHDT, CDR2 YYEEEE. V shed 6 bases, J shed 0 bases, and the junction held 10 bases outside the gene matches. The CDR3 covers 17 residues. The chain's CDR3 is CASTSAGGQESTDTQYF. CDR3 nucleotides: TGTGCCAGCACCTCAGCGGGGGGGCAGGAGAGCACAGATACGCAGTATTTT.

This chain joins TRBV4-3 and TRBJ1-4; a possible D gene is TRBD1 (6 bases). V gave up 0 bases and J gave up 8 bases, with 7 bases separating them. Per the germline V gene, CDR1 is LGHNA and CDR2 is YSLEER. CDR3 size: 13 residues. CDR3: CASSQEGGEKLFF. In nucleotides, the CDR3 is TGCGCCAGCAGCCAAGAAGGGGGGGAAAAACTGTTTTTT.

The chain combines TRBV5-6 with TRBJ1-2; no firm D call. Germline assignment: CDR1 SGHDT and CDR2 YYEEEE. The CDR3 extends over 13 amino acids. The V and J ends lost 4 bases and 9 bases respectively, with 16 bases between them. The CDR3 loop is CASSRAGRTSYTF. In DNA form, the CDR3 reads TGTGCCAGCAGCCGTGCGGGGAGGACGAGCTACACCTTC.

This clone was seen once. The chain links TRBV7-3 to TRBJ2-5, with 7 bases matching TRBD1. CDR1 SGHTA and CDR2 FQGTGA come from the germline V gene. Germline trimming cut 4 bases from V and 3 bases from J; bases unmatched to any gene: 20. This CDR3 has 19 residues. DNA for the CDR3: TGTGCCAGCAGCTCCTGGAAAAGAGCTCCCTTAGGGGGCGAAGAGACCCAGTACTTC. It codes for CASSSWKRAPLGGEETQYF.

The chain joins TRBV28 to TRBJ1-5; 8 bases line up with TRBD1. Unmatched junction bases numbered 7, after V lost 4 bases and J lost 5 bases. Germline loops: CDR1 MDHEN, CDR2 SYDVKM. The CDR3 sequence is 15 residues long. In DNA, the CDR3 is TGTGCCAGCAGTTACAGGGGGACGCTGGATCAGCCCCAGCATTTT. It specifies CASSYRGTLDQPQHF.

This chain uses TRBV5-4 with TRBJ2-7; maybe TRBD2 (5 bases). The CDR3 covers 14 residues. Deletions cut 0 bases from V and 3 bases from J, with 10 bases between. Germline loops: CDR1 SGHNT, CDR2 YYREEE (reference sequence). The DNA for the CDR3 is TGTGCCAGCAGCTTGGAGCCAGGAGGCTACGAGCAGTACTTC. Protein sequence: CASSLEPGGYEQYF.

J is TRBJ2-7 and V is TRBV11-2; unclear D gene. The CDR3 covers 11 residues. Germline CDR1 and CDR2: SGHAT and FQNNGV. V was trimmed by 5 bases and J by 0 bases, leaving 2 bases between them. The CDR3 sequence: CASSISYEQYF. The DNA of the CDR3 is TGTGCCAGCAGCATCTCCTACGAGCAGTACTTC.

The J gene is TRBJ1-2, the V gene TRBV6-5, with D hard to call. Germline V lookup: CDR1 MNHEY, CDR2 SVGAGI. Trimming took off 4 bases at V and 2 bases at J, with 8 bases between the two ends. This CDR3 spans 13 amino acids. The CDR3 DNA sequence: TGTGCCAGCAGTTTCGACGGGAACTATGGCTACACCTTC. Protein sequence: CASSFDGNYGYTF.

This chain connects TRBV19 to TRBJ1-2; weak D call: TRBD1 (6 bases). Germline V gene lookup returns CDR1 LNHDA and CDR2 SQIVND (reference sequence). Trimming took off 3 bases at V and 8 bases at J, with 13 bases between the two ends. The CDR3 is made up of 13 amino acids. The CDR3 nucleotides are TGTGCCAGTAGTATCGGGGGCCTGGGGGGCTACACCTTC. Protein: CASSIGGLGGYTF.

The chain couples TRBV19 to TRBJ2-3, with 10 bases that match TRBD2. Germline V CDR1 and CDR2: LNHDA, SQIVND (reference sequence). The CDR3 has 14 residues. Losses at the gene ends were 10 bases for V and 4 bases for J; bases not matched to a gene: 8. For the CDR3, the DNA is TGTGCCACAGCGAGGACTAGCGGCGCAGATACGCAGTATTTT. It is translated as CATARTSGADTQYF.

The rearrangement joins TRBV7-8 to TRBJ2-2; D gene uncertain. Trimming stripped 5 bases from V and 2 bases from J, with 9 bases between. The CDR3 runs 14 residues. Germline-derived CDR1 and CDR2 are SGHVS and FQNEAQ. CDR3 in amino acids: CASSPQLNTGELFF. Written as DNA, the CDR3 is TGTGCCAGCAGCCCACAGCTTAACACCGGGGAGCTGTTTTTT.

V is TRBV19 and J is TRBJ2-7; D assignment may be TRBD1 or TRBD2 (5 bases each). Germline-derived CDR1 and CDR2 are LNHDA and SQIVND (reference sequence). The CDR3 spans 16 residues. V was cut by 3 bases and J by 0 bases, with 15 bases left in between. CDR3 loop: CASSIRGPPSSYEQYF. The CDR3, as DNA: TGTGCCAGTAGTATTCGGGGACCGCCGAGCTCCTACGAGCAGTACTTC.

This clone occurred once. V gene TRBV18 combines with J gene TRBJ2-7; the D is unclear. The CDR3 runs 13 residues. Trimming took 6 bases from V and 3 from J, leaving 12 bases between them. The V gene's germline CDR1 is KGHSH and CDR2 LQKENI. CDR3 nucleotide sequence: TGTGCCAGCTCCCTAACCCAGATCTACGAGCAGTACTTC. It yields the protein CASSLTQIYEQYF.

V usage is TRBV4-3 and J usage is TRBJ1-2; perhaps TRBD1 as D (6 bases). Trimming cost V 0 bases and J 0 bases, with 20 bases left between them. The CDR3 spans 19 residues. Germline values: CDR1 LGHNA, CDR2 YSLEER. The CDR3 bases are TGCGCCAGCAGCCAAGATCTCTTAACTGGGACAACAACTAACTATGGCTACACCTTC. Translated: CASSQDLLTGTTTNYGYTF.

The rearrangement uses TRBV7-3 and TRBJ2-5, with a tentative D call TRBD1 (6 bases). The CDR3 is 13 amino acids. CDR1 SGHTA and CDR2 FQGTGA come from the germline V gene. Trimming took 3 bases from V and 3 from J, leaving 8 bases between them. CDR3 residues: CASSLDRKETQYF. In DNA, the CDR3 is TGTGCCAGCAGCTTGGACAGAAAAGAGACCCAGTACTTC.

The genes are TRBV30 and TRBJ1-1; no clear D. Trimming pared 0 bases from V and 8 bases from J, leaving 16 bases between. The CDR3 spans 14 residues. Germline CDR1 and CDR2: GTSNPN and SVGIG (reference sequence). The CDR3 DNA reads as TGTGCCTGGAGTGTACTTGGAGGCCCGAGCGAAGCTTTCTTT. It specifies CAWSVLGGPSEAFF.

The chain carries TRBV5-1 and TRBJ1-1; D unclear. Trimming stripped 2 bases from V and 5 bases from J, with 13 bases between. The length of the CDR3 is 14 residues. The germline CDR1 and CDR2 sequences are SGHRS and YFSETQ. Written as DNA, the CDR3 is TGCGCCAGCAGCTTCGGGGTGCTTGGTACTGAAGCTTTCTTT. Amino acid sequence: CASSFGVLGTEAFF.

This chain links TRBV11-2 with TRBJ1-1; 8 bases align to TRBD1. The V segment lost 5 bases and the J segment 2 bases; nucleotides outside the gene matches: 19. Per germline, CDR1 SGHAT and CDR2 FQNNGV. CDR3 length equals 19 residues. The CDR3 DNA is TGTGCCAGCAGCCGCACTTTCGGACAGGGTTCAAGGAGAAACACTGAAGCTTTCTTT. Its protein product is CASSRTFGQGSRRNTEAFF. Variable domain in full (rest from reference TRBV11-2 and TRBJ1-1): EAGVAQSPRYKIIEKRQSVAFWCNPISGHATLYWYQQILGQGPKLLIQFQNNGVVDDSQLPKDRFSAERLKGVDSTLKIQPAKLEDSAVYLCASSRTFGQGSRRNTEAFFGQGTRLTVV.

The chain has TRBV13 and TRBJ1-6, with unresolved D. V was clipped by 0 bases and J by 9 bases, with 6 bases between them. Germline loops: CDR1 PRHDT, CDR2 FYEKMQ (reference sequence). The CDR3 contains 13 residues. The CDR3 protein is CASSLGSISPLHF. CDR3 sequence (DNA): TGTGCCAGCAGCTTAGGAAGTATTTCACCCCTCCACTTT. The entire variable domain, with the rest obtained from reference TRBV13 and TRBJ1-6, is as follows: AAGVIQSPRHLIKEKRETATLKCYPIPRHDTVYWYQQGPGQDPQFLISFYEKMQSDKGSIPDRFSAQQFSDYHSELNMSSLELGDSALYFCASSLGSISPLHFGNGTRLTVT.

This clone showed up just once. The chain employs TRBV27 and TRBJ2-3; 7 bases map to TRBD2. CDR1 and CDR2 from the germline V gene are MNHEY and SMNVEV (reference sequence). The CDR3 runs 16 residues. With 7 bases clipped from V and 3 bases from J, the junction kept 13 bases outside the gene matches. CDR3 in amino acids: CASKAGRAWVTDTQYF. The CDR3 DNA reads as TGTGCCAGCAAAGCGGGACGGGCGTGGGTGACAGATACGCAGTATTTT.

This chain's CDR3 is CASSYSAVGEKLFF. The CDR3 DNA follows: TGTGCCAGCAGTTACAGCGCCGTGGGTGAAAAACTGTTTTTT. V and J are TRBV6-5 and TRBJ1-4; no reliable D call. From germline, CDR1 is MNHEY and CDR2 SVGAGI. The V gene lost 2 bases and the J gene lost 7 bases, with 11 bases spanning the gap. The CDR3 covers 14 residues.

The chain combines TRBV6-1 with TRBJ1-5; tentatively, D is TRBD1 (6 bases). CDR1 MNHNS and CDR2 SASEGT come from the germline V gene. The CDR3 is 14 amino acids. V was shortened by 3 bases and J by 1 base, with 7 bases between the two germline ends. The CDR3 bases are TGTGCCAGCAGTGAGCAGGGGAGCAATCAGCCCCAGCATTTT. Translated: CASSEQGSNQPQHF.

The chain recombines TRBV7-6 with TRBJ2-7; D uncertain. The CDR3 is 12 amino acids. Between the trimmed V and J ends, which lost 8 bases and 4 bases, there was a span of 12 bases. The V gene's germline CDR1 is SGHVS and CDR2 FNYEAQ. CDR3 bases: TGTGCCAGCGGGCAAACGGAGTACGAGCAGTACTTC. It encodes CASGQTEYEQYF.

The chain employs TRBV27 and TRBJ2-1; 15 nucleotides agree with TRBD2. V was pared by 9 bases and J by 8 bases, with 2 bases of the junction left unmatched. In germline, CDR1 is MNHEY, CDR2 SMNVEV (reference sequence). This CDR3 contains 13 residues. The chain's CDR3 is CASGLAGGDEQFF. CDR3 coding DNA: TGTGCCAGTGGACTAGCGGGGGGGGATGAGCAGTTCTTC.